The sequence of this TCR beta chain was determined in a study of blood T cell repertoires in COVID-19. Method: immunoSEQ multiplex PCR; TCRdb's copy keeps in-frame clones and lacks some. Of over 120,000 clones in the sample, about 79% were seen once. Germline CDR1 and CDR2: LGHDT and YNNKEL (reference sequence). The length of the CDR3 is 17 residues. Trimming left V 2 bases short and J 0 bases short, with 14 bases between. The TCR sequence derives from a man aged 50 to 60 who had recovered from COVID-19. Sample: PBMCs or T cells enriched from blood (not recorded which). The chain has TRBV3-1 (or the pseudogene TRBV3-2) and TRBJ1-3, with unresolved D. The CDR3 sequence: CASSQRDVYSSGNTIYF. The CDR3 DNA reads TGTGCCAGCAGCCAACGGGATGTCTACTCCTCTGGAAACACCATATATTTT.